Below, 27 T cell receptor beta chains from the same sample are listed, as sequenced in a study of blood T cell repertoires in COVID-19. TCRdb's copy holds only in-frame clones and misses some; the assay was immunoSEQ multiplex PCR. In the table there are 84,000 or so clones, approximately 86% of which are singletons. Material: peripheral blood. Receptors were obtained from a man between 65 and 85 years old with acute or convalescent COVID-19.

V is TRBV2 and J is TRBJ1-6; D remains unclear. Trimming cost V 0 bases and J 4 bases, with 7 bases left between them. Germline V gives CDR1 SNHLY, CDR2 FYNNEI. This CDR3 comprises 15 residues. CDR3 residues: CASSEATVYNSPLHF. CDR3 in DNA: TGTGCCAGCAGTGAAGCCACAGTTTATAATTCACCCCTCCACTTT.

The chain employs TRBV3-1 (or the pseudogene TRBV3-2) and TRBJ1-6; no clear D. The CDR3 loop spans 15 amino acids. Germline values: CDR1 LGHDT, CDR2 YNNKEL (reference sequence). V lost 5 bases and J lost 5, with 13 bases in between. CDR3 residues: CASSVFIHHNSPLHF. The DNA for the CDR3 is TGTGCCAGCAGCGTTTTCATACATCATAATTCACCCCTCCACTTT.

This chain uses TRBV7-2 with TRBJ1-5; TRBD1 agrees at 11 bases. J was trimmed by 9 bases and V by 5 bases; bases with no gene match: 6. The V gene's germline CDR1 is SGHTA and CDR2 FQGNSA. This CDR3 has 14 amino acids. The CDR3 is CASSPTGTGGPQHF. The DNA for the CDR3 is TGTGCCAGCAGCCCTACCGGGACAGGGGGGCCCCAGCATTTT.

The genes are TRBV5-6 and TRBJ1-1; 8 positions match TRBD1. Trimming removed 0 bases from V and 2 bases from J; junction bases left unmatched: 3. The CDR3 runs to 15 residues. Germline values: CDR1 SGHDT, CDR2 YYEEEE. The DNA for the CDR3 is TGTGCCAGCAGCTTGGCCGGACAGGGTAACACTGAAGCTTTCTTT. Translation gives CASSLAGQGNTEAFF. Together with reference TRBV5-6 and TRBJ1-1, the CDR3 gives the full variable domain: DAGVTQSPTHLIKTRGQQVTLRCSPKSGHDTVSWYQQALGQGPQFIFQYYEEEERQRGNFPDRFSGHQFPNYSSELNVNALLLGDSALYLCASSLAGQGNTEAFFGQGTRLTVV.

The sample holds one count of this clone. The chain employs TRBV18 and TRBJ1-1, with 10 bases aligning to TRBD1. The CDR3 loop spans 14 amino acids. V trimming: 2 bases; J trimming: 3 bases; junction bases outside the gene matches: 0. The germline CDR1 and CDR2 sequences are KGHSH and LQKENI. The CDR3 region is CASSPGTGDTEAFF. As DNA, the CDR3 is TGTGCCAGCTCACCAGGGACAGGGGACACTGAAGCTTTCTTT.

The chain has TRBV21-1 and TRBJ2-7; the D call in the table, TRBD2, was not verified against the DNA. TRBV21-1 is annotated as a pseudogene. CDR3 length: 14 amino acids. CDR3 DNA sequence: TGTGCCACGGTCCCGGGGACTTACTCCTACGAGCAGTACTTC. Translating gives CATVPGTYSYEQYF.

This clone is a singleton in its sample. V is TRBV2 and J is TRBJ1-1; the D is unclear. CDR1 is SNHLY, CDR2 FYNNEI, per germline. The V gene lost 7 bases and the J gene lost 1 base, with 7 bases spanning the gap. This CDR3 has 12 residues. The CDR3 DNA follows: TGTGCCAGCACCTACCGGAACACTGAAGCTTTCTTT. Translating it yields CASTYRNTEAFF.

The chain is built from TRBV18 and TRBJ1-1, with D possibly TRBD1 on 6 matching bases. This CDR3 has 16 residues. Trimming stripped 2 bases from V and 2 bases from J, with 15 bases between. Germline assignment: CDR1 KGHSH and CDR2 LQKENI. The CDR3 region has the DNA TGTGCCAGCTCACCAAATCACGTACAGGGTAACACTGAAGCTTTCTTT. Its translation is CASSPNHVQGNTEAFF.

The J gene is TRBJ2-7, the V gene TRBV28; D might be TRBD2 (7 bases). Germline V gives CDR1 MDHEN, CDR2 SYDVKM. The V and J ends lost 4 bases and 2 bases respectively, with 18 bases between them. The CDR3 covers 16 residues. CDR3 DNA sequence: TGTGCCAGCAGTTCCCGCGGGGGCGGGTGGGCCTACGAGCAGTACTTC. Its protein is CASSSRGGGWAYEQYF.

The chain joins TRBV28 to TRBJ2-7; tentatively, D is TRBD1 (5 bases). This CDR3 is built from 15 residues. V lost 6 bases and J lost 3, with 18 bases in between. Germline CDR1 is MDHEN and CDR2 is SYDVKM. CDR3 amino acids: CASSSFQGSLYEQYF. CDR3 coding DNA: TGTGCCAGCAGCTCATTTCAGGGTTCTCTCTACGAGCAGTACTTC. The whole variable domain, remainder taken from reference TRBV28 and TRBJ2-7, is DVKVTQSSRYLVKRTGEKVFLECVQDMDHENMFWYRQDPGLGLRLIYFSYDVKMKEKGDIPEGYSVSREKKERFSLILESASTNQTSMYLCASSSFQGSLYEQYFGPGTRLTVT.

The chain links TRBV2 to TRBJ2-3, with TRBD1 as a possible D gene (9 bases). CDR3 length: 15 residues. CDR1 and CDR2 (germline): SNHLY, FYNNEI. The V end was cut by 6 bases, the J end by 4 bases, with 17 bases between. The CDR3 DNA sequence: TGTGCCAGCAGATACAGGGGGCGGGGGGCAGATACGCAGTATTTT. Translating it yields CASRYRGRGADTQYF.

Note on this clone: At one end the junction does not follow the germline gene, possibly because of a read error. The gene calls are TRBV11-2 and TRBJ1-1, with a weak D call TRBD1 (5 bases). CDR3 length equals 15 residues. CDR1 is SGHAT and CDR2 is FQNNGV in the germline V gene. The DNA for the CDR3 is TGTGCCAGCAGCCTAGATCGAGGGGCGGGGACTGAAGCTTTCTTT. Translating gives CASSLDRGAGTEAFF.

The chain combines TRBV28 with TRBJ1-5; 8 bases are a match to TRBD1. This CDR3 region has 15 residues. V gave up 6 bases and J gave up 7 bases; unmatched junction bases: 11. CDR1 MDHEN and CDR2 SYDVKM come from the germline V gene. This chain's CDR3 is CASSPSTGAQQPQHF. CDR3 nucleotide sequence: TGTGCCAGCAGCCCCTCGACAGGGGCCCAGCAGCCCCAGCATTTT.

The rearrangement uses TRBV18 and TRBJ1-2, with D perhaps TRBD1 (5 bases). Between the trimmed V and J ends, which lost 1 base and 7 bases, there was a span of 13 bases. Germline CDR1 KGHSH, CDR2 LQKENI. The CDR3 is made up of 14 amino acids. CDR3 bases: TGTGCCAGCTCACCACTTTCCAGGGAAGGTGGCTACACCTTC. Its protein is CASSPLSREGGYTF. Variable domain in full (rest from reference TRBV18 and TRBJ1-2): NAGVMQNPRHLVRRRGQEARLRCSPMKGHSHVYWYRQLPEEGLKFMVYLQKENIIDESGMPKERFSAEFPKEGPSILRIQQVVRGDSAAYFCASSPLSREGGYTFGSGTRLTVV.

The table lists this clone with a few counts. CDR3 residues: CASSYDTAYGYTF. DNA of the CDR3: TGTGCCAGCAGTTACGACACTGCGTATGGCTACACCTTC. The chain recombines TRBV6-5 with TRBJ1-2; the D is unclear. This CDR3 has 13 amino acids. V was clipped by 2 bases and J by 5 bases, with 9 bases between them. CDR1 is MNHEY and CDR2 is SVGAGI in the germline V gene.

This clone showed up just once. This chain connects TRBV18 to TRBJ1-6, with D unresolved. This CDR3 region has 14 residues. Germline-derived CDR1 and CDR2 are KGHSH and LQKENI. Trimming removed 1 base at V and 6 bases at J, with 7 bases between. The CDR3 region has the DNA TGTGCCAGCTCACCACAGGGAGGTAATTCACCCCTCCACTTT. It yields the protein CASSPQGGNSPLHF.

V and J are TRBV28 and TRBJ1-6; no firm D call. V was trimmed by 4 bases and J by 0 bases, leaving 10 bases between them. The CDR3 runs 16 residues. Germline CDR1 MDHEN, CDR2 SYDVKM. The DNA of the CDR3 is TGTGCCAGCAGTTCGGCAGGTAGCTCCTATAATTCACCCCTCCACTTT. As protein: CASSSAGSSYNSPLHF. Using reference TRBV28 and TRBJ1-6 for the parts outside the CDR3, the full variable domain is DVKVTQSSRYLVKRTGEKVFLECVQDMDHENMFWYRQDPGLGLRLIYFSYDVKMKEKGDIPEGYSVSREKKERFSLILESASTNQTSMYLCASSSAGSSYNSPLHFGNGTRLTVT.

The V call is TRBV11-2, the J call TRBJ1-3; D is perhaps TRBD1 (5 bases). The V gene lost 8 bases and the J gene lost 4 bases, with 15 bases spanning the gap. Germline lookup yields CDR1 SGHAT and CDR2 FQNNGV. The CDR3 runs to 14 residues. The CDR3 DNA follows: TGTGCCAGCGGTACAGGCCCGCCCGGAAACACCATATATTTT. Its translation is CASGTGPPGNTIYF.

The chain links TRBV10-2 to TRBJ2-7, with TRBD2 identical over 7 bases. In germline, CDR1 is WSHSY, CDR2 SAAADI. The CDR3 sequence is 12 residues long. The trim removed 8 bases at V and 0 bases at J, leaving 1 base unmatched. The CDR3 loop is CASGGDSYEQYF. The CDR3 bases are TGCGCCAGCGGGGGGGACTCCTACGAGCAGTACTTC.

This chain uses TRBV7-2 with TRBJ2-7; tentatively, D is TRBD1 (7 bases). The CDR3 has 13 amino acids. Germline V gene data show CDR1 as SGHTA and CDR2 as FQGNSA. The ends were cut back, 5 bases at V and 7 bases at J, with 15 bases in the middle. CDR3 sequence (DNA): TGTGCCAGCAGCGCAGACAGGGCGGGAGAGCAGTACTTC. Translated, it gives CASSADRAGEQYF.

The chain recombines TRBV2 with TRBJ2-3, with D uncertain. Trimming removed 5 bases from V and 3 bases from J, with 12 bases in between. CDR1 and CDR2 from the germline V gene are SNHLY and FYNNEI. The CDR3 is 14 residues long. CDR3 amino acids: CASSLWRRTDTQYF. CDR3 bases: TGTGCCAGCAGTTTGTGGAGAAGGACAGATACGCAGTATTTT.

The chain uses TRBV10-3 and TRBJ1-3; unclear D gene. CDR3 length: 15 residues. The V gene's germline CDR1 is ENHRY and CDR2 SYGVKD. V was shortened by 11 bases and J by 4 bases, with 21 bases between the two germline ends. The chain's CDR3 is CASQVAGLQGNTIYF. As DNA, the CDR3 is TGTGCCTCGCAAGTGGCAGGACTCCAGGGAAACACCATATATTTT.

The V and J genes are TRBV3-1 (or the pseudogene TRBV3-2) and TRBJ2-2, with TRBD2 matching 10 bases. Germline values: CDR1 LGHDT, CDR2 YNNKEL (reference sequence). V shed 0 bases and J 1 base; nucleotides not matched to a gene: 8. The CDR3 sequence is 19 residues long. The CDR3 spells CASSQDGYRLAGNTGELFF. DNA of the CDR3: TGTGCCAGCAGCCAAGATGGGTACCGACTAGCGGGGAACACCGGGGAGCTGTTTTTT.

This chain connects TRBV9 to TRBJ1-2, with 10 bases aligning to TRBD1. Germline CDR1 is SGDLS and CDR2 is YYNGEE. The CDR3 contains 15 residues. The V and J ends lost 1 base and 3 bases, in that order; junction bases with no gene match: 3. The CDR3 loop reads CASSVIGTGDYGYTF. DNA of the CDR3: TGTGCCAGCAGCGTAATAGGGACAGGGGACTATGGCTACACCTTC.

V is TRBV10-3 and J is TRBJ1-1, with a weak D call TRBD1 (6 bases). This CDR3 contains 14 residues. Between the trimmed V and J ends, which lost 0 bases and 5 bases, there was a span of 10 bases. The germline V gene encodes CDR1 ENHRY and CDR2 SYGVKD. This chain's CDR3 is CAISESGTSTEAFF. The CDR3 DNA reads TGTGCCATCAGTGAGTCGGGGACATCTACTGAAGCTTTCTTT.

This chain connects TRBV9 to TRBJ1-6; D is possibly TRBD1 (5 bases). The germline gives CDR1 SGDLS, CDR2 YYNGEE. CDR3 length: 15 amino acids. The ends were cut back, 5 bases at V and 5 bases at J, with 14 bases in the middle. CDR3 sequence reads: CASSIPGLDNSPLHF. The CDR3 DNA is TGTGCCAGCAGTATACCGGGACTCGATAATTCACCCCTCCACTTT.

The chain is built from TRBV10-2 and TRBJ1-2, with 10 bases that match TRBD1. Looked up from germline, CDR1 is WSHSY and CDR2 is SAAADI. Trimming cost V 6 bases and J 8 bases; bases outside gene matches: 6. This CDR3 is 13 amino acids long. The CDR3 nucleotides read TGCGCCAGCAGGGAGACAGGGGGCTGGGGCTACACCTTC. Translated, it gives CASRETGGWGYTF.